These 27 T cell receptor beta chains were sequenced from one sample in a study of blood T cell repertoires in COVID-19. The assay was immunoSEQ multiplex PCR, and TCRdb's table has in-frame clones only and misses some. Altogether a few hundred thousand clones are present, about 86% being singletons, with the ten largest covering around 4.1%. The sequenced sample consisted of PBMCs or T cells enriched from blood (not recorded which). The receptors were sampled from a man in his thirties or forties with acute COVID-19.

This clone was seen only once. The chain combines TRBV7-9 with TRBJ2-5; TRBD2 is a possible D gene (5 bases). Per the germline V gene, CDR1 is SEHNR and CDR2 is FQNEAQ (reference sequence). There are 14 residues in the CDR3. Between the trimmed V and J ends, which lost 3 bases and 0 bases, there was a span of 8 bases. CDR3 region: CASSFRTYQETQYF. CDR3 DNA sequence: TGTGCCAGCAGCTTCCGGACTTACCAAGAGACCCAGTACTTC. Looking up the rest from reference TRBV7-9 and TRBJ2-5 gives the full variable domain: DTGVSQNPRHKITKRGQNVTFRCDPISEHNRLYWYRQTLGQGPEFLTYFQNEAQLEKSRLLSDRFSAERPKGSFSTLEIQRTEQGDSAMYLCASSFRTYQETQYFGPGTRLLVL.

This clone came up many times. V usage is TRBV7-6 and J usage is TRBJ1-3; D perhaps matches TRBD1 (6 bases). Per germline, CDR1 SGHVS and CDR2 FNYEAQ. V was cut by 1 base and J by 4 bases, with 17 bases left in between. The CDR3 length is 17 residues. The CDR3 spells CASSLEYPGEGGNTIYF. The CDR3 nucleotides read TGTGCCAGCAGCTTAGAGTATCCAGGGGAAGGCGGAAACACCATATATTTT.

V usage is TRBV24-1 and J usage is TRBJ1-2; 10 bases are a match to TRBD1. After removal of 2 bases from V and 4 bases from J, the junction contained 9 bases not matched to a gene. Germline CDR1 reads KGHDR; CDR2 reads SFDVKD. This CDR3 contains 17 residues. The chain's CDR3 is CATSDSRRDRGIYGYTF. In nucleotides, the CDR3 is TGTGCCACCAGTGATTCGAGGAGGGACAGGGGTATCTATGGCTACACCTTC.

The chain is built from TRBV6-4 and TRBJ2-7, with D maybe TRBD1 (5 bases). The CDR3 consists of 17 residues. Germline V gene data show CDR1 as MRHNA and CDR2 as SNTAGT. The ends were cut back, 0 bases at V and 0 bases at J, with 15 bases in the middle. The CDR3 loop is CASSDSDDRLDSYEQYV. The CDR3 nucleotides read TGTGCCAGCAGTGACTCGGACGACAGATTAGACTCCTACGAGCAGTACGTC.

The sample holds one count of this clone. The chain uses TRBV21-1 and TRBJ1-2; TRBD1 is the table's D call and was not checked against the DNA. TRBV21-1 is a pseudogene segment. The CDR3 consists of 15 residues. The CDR3 region has the DNA TGTGCCAGCAGCAGAGGAACAGGTTCTAACTATGGCTACACCTTC. Protein product: CASSRGTGSNYGYTF.

This chain connects TRBV7-6 to TRBJ2-2; 10 bases fit TRBD2. The V gene end was trimmed by 7 bases and the J gene end by 2 bases; junction bases not matched to a gene: 4. Germline CDR1 and CDR2: SGHVS and FNYEAQ. The CDR3 length is 15 residues. The CDR3 loop is CASNLAGGNTGELFF. The CDR3 region has the DNA TGTGCCAGCAATTTAGCGGGGGGAAACACCGGGGAGCTGTTTTTT.

The rearrangement joins TRBV10-3 to TRBJ1-1, with D possibly matching TRBD1 (6 bases). CDR3 length: 15 amino acids. V lost 8 bases to trimming and J lost 2 bases, with 18 bases between them. Germline CDR1 reads ENHRY; CDR2 reads SYGVKD. This CDR3 reads CAIGSRGGPNTEAFF. In nucleotides, the CDR3 is TGTGCCATCGGATCGAGGGGGGGCCCTAACACTGAAGCTTTCTTT.

The chain joins TRBV6-1 to TRBJ2-3, with a possible D match to TRBD2 (5 bases). Germline CDR1 MNHNS, CDR2 SASEGT. The CDR3 covers 15 residues. Trimming removed 2 bases at V and 2 bases at J, with 11 bases between. CDR3 DNA: TGTGCCAGCAGTGAAATAGCGAGACCCACAGATACGCAGTATTTT. Its protein product is CASSEIARPTDTQYF.

V gene TRBV28 combines with J gene TRBJ2-1; TRBD2 aligns across 7 bases. The CDR3 extends over 17 amino acids. Germline V gene data show CDR1 as MDHEN and CDR2 as SYDVKM. V gave up 5 bases and J gave up 12 bases; unmatched junction bases: 22. The CDR3: CASSTSTPGTTLAAQFF. As DNA, the CDR3 is TGTGCCAGCAGTACATCGACCCCCGGGACTACCCTCGCAGCGCAGTTCTTC.

This sequence joins TRBV11-2 and TRBJ2-1; 9 bases are a match to TRBD1. The ends lost 5 bases at V and 7 bases at J; junction bases unmatched: 9. CDR3 length: 15 residues. Germline CDR1 and CDR2: SGHAT and FQNNGV. The DNA for the CDR3 is TGTGCCAGCAGCCCCGGGGACAGGGTTATTAATGAGCAGTTCTTC. Translation gives CASSPGDRVINEQFF.

The genes are TRBV4-3 and TRBJ1-1, with D hard to call. The length of the CDR3 is 15 residues. CDR1 is LGHNA and CDR2 is YSLEER in the germline V gene. V was pared by 6 bases and J by 1 base, with 15 bases between. The CDR3 protein is CASRRDLIQNTEAFF. The DNA for the CDR3 is TGCGCCAGCAGACGCGACTTAATCCAGAACACTGAAGCTTTCTTT.

The rearrangement links TRBV24-1 to TRBJ2-5; 7 bases line up with TRBD2. The CDR3 totals 14 residues. Germline-derived CDR1 and CDR2 are KGHDR and SFDVKD. V lost 5 bases and J lost 1; bases outside the gene matches: 3. CDR3 residues: CATSGAGTQETQYF. The DNA of the CDR3 is TGTGCCACCAGTGGAGCGGGGACCCAAGAGACCCAGTACTTC.

The chain couples TRBV4-1 to TRBJ2-3, with 7 bases matching TRBD2. This CDR3 has 14 amino acids. The germline V gene encodes CDR1 MGHRA and CDR2 YSYEKL. V was clipped by 0 bases and J by 6 bases; unmatched bases: 3. Here the CDR3 DNA reads TGCGCCAGCAGCCAAGAACTAGCGAAGGATACGCAGTATTTT. It codes for CASSQELAKDTQYF.

The rearrangement uses TRBV3-1 (or the pseudogene TRBV3-2) and TRBJ2-1; D is unresolved. Germline assignment: CDR1 LGHDT and CDR2 YNNKEL (reference sequence). This CDR3 contains 13 residues. Deletions cut 2 bases from V and 5 bases from J, with 7 bases between. In DNA form, the CDR3 reads TGTGCCAGCAGCCAATGGGCAGACAATGAGCAGTTCTTC. The encoded protein is CASSQWADNEQFF.

The chain uses TRBV19 and TRBJ1-1, with D uncertain. V lost 3 bases to trimming and J lost 2 bases, with 16 bases between them. This CDR3 has 16 residues. The V gene's germline CDR1 is LNHDA and CDR2 SQIVND (reference sequence). CDR3 nucleotide sequence: TGTGCCAGTAGTATGATCAGTAGTGGGAGAAACACTGAAGCTTTCTTT. It encodes CASSMISSGRNTEAFF.

The chain is built from TRBV7-6 and TRBJ2-1, with D possibly being TRBD2 (5 bases). V was trimmed by 5 bases and J by 0 bases, leaving 8 bases between them. CDR1 and CDR2 from the germline V gene are SGHVS and FNYEAQ. The CDR3 loop spans 14 amino acids. The CDR3 DNA sequence: TGTGCCAGCAGCCGGGGAAGCTCCTACAATGAGCAGTTCTTC. It yields the protein CASSRGSSYNEQFF.

The genes are TRBV19 and TRBJ1-1; 9 bases align to TRBD1. The CDR3 is 17 residues long. J lost 0 bases, V lost 6 bases, and 11 bases had no gene match. Germline values: CDR1 LNHDA, CDR2 SQIVND (reference sequence). Here the CDR3 DNA reads TGTGCCAGTAGAAAATCCGGGACAGGGAGCATGAACACTGAAGCTTTCTTT. Encoded protein: CASRKSGTGSMNTEAFF.

The V gene is TRBV5-5, the J gene TRBJ2-3, with a tentative D call TRBD1 (6 bases). The germline V gene has CDR1 SGHKS and CDR2 YYEKEE (reference sequence). The CDR3 is 11 amino acids. Trimming took off 4 bases at V and 9 bases at J, with 9 bases between the two ends. The CDR3 DNA sequence: TGTGCCAGCAGCAACACAGGGACGCAGTATTTT. Translating it yields CASSNTGTQYF. Variable domain in full (rest from reference TRBV5-5 and TRBJ2-3): DAGVTQSPTHLIKTRGQQVTLRCSPISGHKSVSWYQQVLGQGPQFIFQYYEKEERGRGNFPDRFSARQFPNYSSELNVNALLLGDSALYLCASSNTGTQYFGPGTRLTVL.

The J gene is TRBJ2-3, the V gene TRBV10-3, with D perhaps TRBD1 (6 bases). There are 13 residues in the CDR3. Trimming stripped 5 bases from V and 5 bases from J, with 11 bases between. CDR1 and CDR2 from the germline V gene are ENHRY and SYGVKD. The CDR3, as DNA: TGTGCCATCAGTCCTACAGGGAAAGATACGCAGTATTTT. Translating it yields CAISPTGKDTQYF.

The chain couples TRBV10-1 to TRBJ2-1, with a possible D match to TRBD2 (6 bases). V was clipped by 1 base and J by 12 bases, with 13 bases between them. The CDR3 has 13 amino acids. The germline CDR1 and CDR2 sequences are WNHNN and SYGVQD (reference sequence). The CDR3: CASSEYGGMRQFF. CDR3 in DNA: TGCGCCAGCAGTGAGTACGGGGGAATGAGGCAGTTCTTC.

CDR3 residues: CASSSARGGELFF. The CDR3 nucleotides are TGTGCCAGTAGTTCCGCCAGGGGCGGGGAGCTGTTTTTT. The chain combines TRBV19 with TRBJ2-2; perhaps TRBD1 as D (6 bases). This CDR3 is built from 13 residues. Trimming cost V 5 bases and J 7 bases, with 11 bases left between them. Germline V gene data show CDR1 as LNHDA and CDR2 as SQIVND (reference sequence).

The chain carries TRBV29-1 and TRBJ1-4; perhaps TRBD1 as D (6 bases). V was pared by 0 bases and J by 3 bases, with 8 bases between. The CDR3 sequence is 14 residues long. Germline CDR1 reads SQVTM; CDR2 reads ANQGSEA. This chain's CDR3 is CSVEDRGANEKLFF. CDR3 sequence (DNA): TGCAGCGTTGAAGACAGGGGAGCTAATGAAAAACTGTTTTTT. The variable domain in full, with the rest retrieved from reference TRBV29-1 and TRBJ1-4, is SAVISQKPSRDICQRGTSLTIQCQVDSQVTMMFWYRQQPGQSLTLIATANQGSEATYESGFVIDKFPISRPNLTFSTLTVSNMSPEDSSIYLCSVEDRGANEKLFFGSGTQLSVL.

CDR3 loop: CASSLRTSTEAFF. CDR3 nucleotides: TGTGCCAGCAGCTTACGCACCAGCACTGAAGCTTTCTTT. The chain has TRBV7-9 and TRBJ1-1; D is uncertain. Germline CDR1 reads SEHNR; CDR2 reads FQNEAQ (reference sequence). The CDR3 has 13 residues. V was trimmed by 2 bases and J by 4 bases, leaving 8 bases between them.

The chain employs TRBV7-6 and TRBJ1-1; no firm D call. Germline CDR1 is SGHVS and CDR2 is FNYEAQ. The CDR3 spans 11 residues. Trimming removed 1 base at V and 6 bases at J, with 3 bases between. CDR3 sequence (DNA): TGTGCCAGCAGCTTAGTATCTGAAGCTTTCTTT. Encoded protein: CASSLVSEAFF.

The chain is built from TRBV27 and TRBJ2-7; 8 bases map to TRBD2. The CDR3 is 14 amino acids. Germline CDR1 is MNHEY and CDR2 is SMNVEV (reference sequence). V lost 7 bases to trimming and J lost 0 bases; unmatched junction nucleotides: 5. The CDR3 reads CASITSGFSYEQYV. As DNA, the CDR3 is TGTGCCAGCATAACTAGCGGTTTCTCCTACGAGCAGTACGTC.

The J gene is TRBJ1-6, the V gene TRBV6-5; TRBD1 agrees at 8 bases. The CDR3 consists of 14 residues. The germline gives CDR1 MNHEY, CDR2 SVGAGI. V lost 5 bases, J lost 7 bases, and 4 bases stayed unmatched. CDR3 residues: CASSITGGNSPLHF. The CDR3 nucleotides read TGTGCCAGCAGTATAACAGGGGGAAATTCACCCCTCCACTTT.

The chain carries TRBV15 and TRBJ1-5; D unresolved. V lost 5 bases, J lost 6 bases, and 14 bases lay in between. The CDR3 is made up of 14 amino acids. Germline CDR1 LNHNV, CDR2 YYDKDF (reference sequence). This CDR3 is CATSRPEPGQPQHF. CDR3 sequence (DNA): TGTGCCACCAGCCGCCCAGAGCCAGGTCAGCCCCAGCATTTT.